The T cell receptor (beta chain) under discussion was sequenced for a study of patients and donors after allogeneic stem cell transplantation. Each CDR3 protein gets one entry after TCRdb re-called the RT-PCR reads with MiXCR. Altogether about 160,000 distinct CDR3 sequences are present, 30% being singletons, with the ten largest covering 2.5% to 3.5%. V lost 4 bases, J lost 6 bases, and 13 bases lay in between. This CDR3 comprises 14 residues. The germline V gene has CDR1 MNHEY and CDR2 SVGAGI. V and J are TRBV6-5 and TRBJ2-1; D possibly corresponds to TRBD1 (5 bases). Source material: blood, either unsorted or a sorted T cell fraction (not recorded which). The TCR was taken from a human donor who was either an allogeneic HSCT recipient or a stem cell or donor lymphocyte infusion donor (not recorded which). It is not recorded whose cells these are; they may come from a transplant donor. The CDR3 region is CASSWGGDSNEQFF. The CDR3 bases are TGTGCCAGCAGTTGGGGCGGAGATTCCAATGAGCAGTTCTTC.